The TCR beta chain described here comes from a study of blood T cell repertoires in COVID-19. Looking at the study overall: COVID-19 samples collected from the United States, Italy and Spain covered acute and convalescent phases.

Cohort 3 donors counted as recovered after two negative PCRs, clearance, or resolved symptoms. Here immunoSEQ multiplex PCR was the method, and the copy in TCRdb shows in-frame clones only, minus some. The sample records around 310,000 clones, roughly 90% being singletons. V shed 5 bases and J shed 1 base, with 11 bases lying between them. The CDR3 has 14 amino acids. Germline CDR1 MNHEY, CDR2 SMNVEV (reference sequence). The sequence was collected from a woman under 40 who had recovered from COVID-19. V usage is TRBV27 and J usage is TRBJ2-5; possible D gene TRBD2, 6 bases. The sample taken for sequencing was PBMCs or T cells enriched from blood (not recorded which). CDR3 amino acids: CASSAGGTQETQYF. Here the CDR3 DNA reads TGTGCCAGCAGTGCCGGGGGAACCCAAGAGACCCAGTACTTC.